What follows describes a single TCR beta chain. Its antigen remains unidentified. These data originate in a study of OX40 agonist ivuxolimab in advanced cancers. Overall study: The dose of intravenous ivuxolimab that patients received every 2 weeks ranged from 0.01 to 10 mg/kg. About 42% of patients had received prior checkpoint inhibitor therapy.

Method: immunoSEQ multiplex PCR; TCRdb's copy keeps in-frame clones and lacks some. Of 60,000 or so clones listed, around 87% are singletons. Trimming at V came to 1 base and at J to 4 bases, leaving 10 bases not matched to a gene. This CDR3 has 16 amino acids. CDR1 is MGHRA and CDR2 is YSYEKL in the germline V gene. The timepoints at which blood was sampled were baseline, cycle 4 day 1, and cycle 7 day 1. Whole-study results and caveats: In the 0.1 to 3.0 mg/kg range, CD4+ and CD8+ blood T cells had expanded clonally by week 6.

The chain joins TRBV4-1 to TRBJ2-7; 7 bases agree with TRBD1. Source: CD4+ or CD8+ T cells sorted from blood, taken in a trial of the OX40 agonist ivuxolimab. The origin of this receptor is an adult with an advanced solid tumor such as melanoma, head and neck, liver or kidney cancer. Written as DNA, the CDR3 is TGCGCCAGCAGCCAAGGGAACAGGGGAAAGAGGTACGAGCAGTACTTC. This codes for CASSQGNRGKRYEQYF.